Sequencing of this TCR beta chain was carried out in a study of memory CD4+ T cells and cytomegalovirus serostatus. Study context: Healthy Belgian adult donors included 9 or 10 CMV-positive and 20 to 30 CMV-negative people. Overall study results and limits: Suggested: most of the CMV-linked TCR signature lies in CD4+ memory cells.

The sort gate was single viable CD3+CD4+CD8-CD45RO+ cells for memory CD4+ T cells. Trimming pared 6 bases from V and 8 bases from J, leaving 13 bases between. The CDR3 has 11 residues. The germline V gene encodes CDR1 DFQATT and CDR2 SNEGSKA (reference sequence). How the authors handled the data: Out-of-frame sequences were removed, leaving 2 million to 2.5 million distinct TCRbeta sequences. The data were produced by immunoSEQ multiplex PCR, yet TCRdb's version contains in-frame clones alone and is incomplete. Clonal size and the V and J genes are those of that table, whereas D and trimming came from the DNA. The data show about 57,000 clones, less than 80% seen once. This clone has more than one count but fewer than ten. Antigen unknown.

Source material: memory CD4+ T cells from blood. This sequence was found in an adult in good health and CMV-seronegative. The chain employs TRBV20-1 and TRBJ1-2; no reliable D call. CDR3 sequence reads: CSANGGVGYTF. The CDR3 bases are TGCAGTGCGAACGGCGGGGTAGGCTACACCTTC.